The rows below give T cell receptor beta chains drawn from one sample of a study of cytomegalovirus exposure and HLA in healthy donors. Assay: immunoSEQ multiplex PCR; the TCRdb copy retains only in-frame clones and omits some. The sample includes under 200,000 clones, about 72% seen only once; the top ten take around 2.1%. Sequencing was carried out using PBMCs. These receptors all stem from a man aged 45-65 years in good health and CMV-seropositive. Each CDR3 is given without its conserved first and last residue.

TRBV7-2 | ASSFFSGDYNEQF
TRBV5-6 | ASSLGGGGGGETQY
TRBV7-2 | ASSLQGGNQPQH
TRBV18 | ASSSATQYRVEQF
TRBV7-8 | ASSVSGTGDQPQH
TRBV4-3 | ASSQRMSSGGGYNEQF
TRBV5-1 | ASSLNRGTGEKLF
TRBV6-5 | ASSRTGGQPQH
TRBV7-3 | ASSSGTSTDTQY
TRBV5-1 | ASSLGGSYSTDTQY
TRBV6-1 | ASSGRDSSYEQY
TRBV5-1 | ASSFKTAEQF
TRBV16 | ASSRLASGNTIY
TRBV5-1 | ASSLRHLNTDTQY
TRBV7-8 | ASSLGQLLGYT
TRBV7-2 | ASSLGAIGARDTQY
TRBV9 | ASSVGQGPWTEAF
TRBV18 | ASSPGQGANEKLF
TRBV6-5 | ASSYSGRGQRELF
TRBV7-9 | ASSLGLGTTLPFDTQY
TRBV29-1 | SVRQGTNSGNTIY
TRBV7-9 | ASSLASTVNYGYT
TRBV19 | ASSMEVGGLKNEQF
TRBV13 | ASGTGEISGNTIY
TRBV2 | ASSDNRGEKLF
TRBV10-2 | ASSEPTGGNPPANEKLF
TRBV28 | ASSPPQGLHV
TRBV9 | ASSPRPGLAGGLYNEQF
TRBV29-1 | SAVGTGVDQPQH
TRBV11-2 | ASSLIGLAGRRNIQY
TRBV18 | ASSRQGGKLF
TRBV5-1 | ASSLQGQGTSPLH
TRBV7-9 | ASSSPRDYIETQY
TRBV5-5 | ASSLAGVYEQY
TRBV15 | ATQSRGSGNSPLH
TRBV9 | ASRVTGGRPPYEQY
TRBV9 | ASSGGPLTYNEQF